The clone carrying this T cell receptor (beta chain) occurred once. This sample is part of a study of T cells after somatic rescue of genetic block. Germline V gene data show CDR1 as SGHTA and CDR2 as FQGTGA. With 1 base removed from V and 8 bases from J, the gap between germline ends came to 11 bases. The CDR3 is 14 residues long. The assay was immunoSEQ multiplex PCR, and TCRdb's table has in-frame clones only and misses some. Among around 50,000 clones listed, 96% were seen once. The chain has TRBV7-3 and TRBJ1-4; possibly TRBD1 for D (6 bases). The sequenced material came from peripheral blood mononuclear cells (PBMCs). The clonotype originates from a child younger than two. This CDR3 is CASSLSGRGEKLFF. The DNA for the CDR3 is TGTGCCAGCAGCTTAAGTGGAAGGGGGGAAAAACTGTTTTTT. The full variable domain, its missing parts supplied by reference TRBV7-3 and TRBJ1-4, is GAGVSQTPSNKVTEKGKYVELRCDPISGHTALYWYRQSLGQGPEFLIYFQGTGAADDSGLPNDRFFAVRPEGSVSTLKIQRTERGDSAVYLCASSLSGRGEKLFFGSGTQLSVL.